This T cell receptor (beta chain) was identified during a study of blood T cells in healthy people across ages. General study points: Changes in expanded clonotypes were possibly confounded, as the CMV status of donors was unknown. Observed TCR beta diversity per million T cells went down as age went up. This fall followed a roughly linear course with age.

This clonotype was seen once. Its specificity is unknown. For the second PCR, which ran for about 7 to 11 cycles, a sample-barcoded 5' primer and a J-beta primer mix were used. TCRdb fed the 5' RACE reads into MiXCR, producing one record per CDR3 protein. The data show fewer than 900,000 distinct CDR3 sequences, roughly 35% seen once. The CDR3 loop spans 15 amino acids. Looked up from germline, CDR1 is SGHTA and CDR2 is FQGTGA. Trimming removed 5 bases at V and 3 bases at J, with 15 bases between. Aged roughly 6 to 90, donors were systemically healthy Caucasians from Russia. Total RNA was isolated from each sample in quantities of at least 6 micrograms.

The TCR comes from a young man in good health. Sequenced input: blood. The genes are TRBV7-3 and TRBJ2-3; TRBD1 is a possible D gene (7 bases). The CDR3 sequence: CASSPSEGATDTQYF. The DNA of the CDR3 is TGTGCCAGCAGCCCGTCGGAGGGGGCGACAGATACGCAGTATTTT.